This TCR beta chain comes out of a study of cytomegalovirus exposure and HLA in healthy donors. This PCR relied on a set of 60 Vbeta primers and 13 Jbeta primers. Profiled with immunoSEQ multiplex PCR; TCRdb holds only in-frame clones, not every one. This table has 130,000 to 150,000 clones, about 70% appearing once. On this clone: Its antigen is unidentified.

Overall study findings and caveats: The authors enumerated 150 to 200 TCR beta chains as linked to cytomegalovirus. As was reported, the HLA-A and HLA-B alleles of most subjects were accurately predicted from TCR beta sequences.

V was cut by 2 bases and J by 3 bases, with 9 bases left in between. Germline CDR1 and CDR2: SGHRS and YFSETQ. This CDR3 is built from 13 residues. This chain links TRBV5-1 with TRBJ2-7; D is possibly TRBD2 (6 bases). Sequenced material: PBMCs. This clonotype originated in a man younger than 35 in good health and CMV-seronegative. The CDR3 is CASSLKGLYEQYF. In DNA form, the CDR3 reads TGCGCCAGCAGCTTAAAGGGACTCTACGAGCAGTACTTC.